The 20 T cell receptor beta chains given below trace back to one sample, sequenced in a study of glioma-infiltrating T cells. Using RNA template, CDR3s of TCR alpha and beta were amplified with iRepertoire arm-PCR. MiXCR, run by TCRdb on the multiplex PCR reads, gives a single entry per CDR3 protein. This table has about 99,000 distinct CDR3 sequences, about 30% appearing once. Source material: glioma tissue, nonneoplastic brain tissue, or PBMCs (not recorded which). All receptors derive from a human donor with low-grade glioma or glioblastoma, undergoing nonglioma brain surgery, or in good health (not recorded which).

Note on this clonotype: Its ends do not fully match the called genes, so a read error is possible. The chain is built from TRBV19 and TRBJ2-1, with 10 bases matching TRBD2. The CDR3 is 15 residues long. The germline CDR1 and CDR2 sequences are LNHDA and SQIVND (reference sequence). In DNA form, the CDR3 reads TGTGCCAGTACCACTAGCGGGGCGCCCTACAATGAGCAGTTATTC. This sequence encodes CASTTSGAPYNEQLF.

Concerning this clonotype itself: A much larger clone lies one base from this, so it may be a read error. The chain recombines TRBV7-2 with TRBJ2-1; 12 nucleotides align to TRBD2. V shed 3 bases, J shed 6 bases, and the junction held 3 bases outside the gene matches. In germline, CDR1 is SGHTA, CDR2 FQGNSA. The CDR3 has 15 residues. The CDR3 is CASSLWTSGANEQFF. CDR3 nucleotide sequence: TGTGCCAGCAGCTTGTGGACTAGCGGGGCCAATGAGCAGTTCTTC.

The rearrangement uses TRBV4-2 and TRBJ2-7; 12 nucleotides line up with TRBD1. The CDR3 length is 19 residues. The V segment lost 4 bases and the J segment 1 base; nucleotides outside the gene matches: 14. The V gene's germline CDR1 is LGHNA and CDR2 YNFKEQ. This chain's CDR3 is CASSLRQPGTGGGSYEQYF. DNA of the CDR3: TGTGCCAGCAGCCTACGCCAACCCGGGACAGGGGGCGGGTCCTACGAGCAGTACTTC.

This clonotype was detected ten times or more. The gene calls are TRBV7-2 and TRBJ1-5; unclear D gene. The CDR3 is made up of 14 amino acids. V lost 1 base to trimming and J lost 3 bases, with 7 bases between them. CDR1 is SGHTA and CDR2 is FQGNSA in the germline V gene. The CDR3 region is CASSLDTFNQPQHF. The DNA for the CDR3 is TGTGCCAGCAGCTTAGACACATTCAATCAGCCCCAGCATTTT.

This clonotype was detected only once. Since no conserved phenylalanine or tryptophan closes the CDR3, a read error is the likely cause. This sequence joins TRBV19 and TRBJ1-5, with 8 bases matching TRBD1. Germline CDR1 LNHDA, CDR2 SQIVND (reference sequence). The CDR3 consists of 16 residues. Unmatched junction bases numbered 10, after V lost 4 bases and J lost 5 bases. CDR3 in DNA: TGTGCCAGTAGTACATCTTCAGGGGGCCTAGATCAGCCCCAGCATCTT. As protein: CASSTSSGGLDQPQHL.

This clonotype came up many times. DNA of the CDR3: TGCAGTGCTAGGGACGTCGGAGTTGAAGCTTTCTTT. It is translated as CSARDVGVEAFF. The rearrangement links TRBV20-1 to TRBJ1-1; D is uncertain. CDR3 size: 12 residues. Trimming took off 3 bases at V and 7 bases at J, with 12 bases between the two ends. CDR1 and CDR2 (germline): DFQATT, SNEGSKA (reference sequence).

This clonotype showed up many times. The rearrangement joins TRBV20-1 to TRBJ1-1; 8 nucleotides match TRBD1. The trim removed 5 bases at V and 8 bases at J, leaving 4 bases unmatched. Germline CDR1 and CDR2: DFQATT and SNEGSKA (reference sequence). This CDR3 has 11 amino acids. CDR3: CSADRGMEAFF. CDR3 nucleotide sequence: TGCAGTGCTGACAGGGGAATGGAAGCTTTCTTT.

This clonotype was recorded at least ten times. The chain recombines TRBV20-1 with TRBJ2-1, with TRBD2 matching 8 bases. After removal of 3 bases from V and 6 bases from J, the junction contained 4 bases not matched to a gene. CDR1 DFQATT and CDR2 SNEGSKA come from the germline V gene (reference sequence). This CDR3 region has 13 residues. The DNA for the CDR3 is TGCAGTGCTAGCGGGGGGGGATTCAATGAGCAGTTCTTC. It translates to CSASGGGFNEQFF.

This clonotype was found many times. This chain's CDR3 is CASSEVGGPYNEQFF. As DNA, the CDR3 is TGTGCCAGCAGTGAAGTCGGGGGACCCTACAATGAGCAGTTCTTC. The chain links TRBV6-1 to TRBJ2-1; D might be TRBD2 (6 bases). This CDR3 contains 15 residues. Germline V gene sequence: CDR1 MNHNS, CDR2 SASEGT. The V gene lost 1 base and the J gene lost 2 bases, with 9 bases spanning the gap.

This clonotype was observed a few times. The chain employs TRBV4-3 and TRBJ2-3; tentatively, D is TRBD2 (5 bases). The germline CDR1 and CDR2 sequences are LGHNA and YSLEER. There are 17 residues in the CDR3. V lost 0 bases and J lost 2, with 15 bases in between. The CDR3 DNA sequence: TGCGCCAGCAGCCAAGATTCGGGGTTCGGCGACACAGATACGCAGTATTTT. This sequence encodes CASSQDSGFGDTDTQYF.

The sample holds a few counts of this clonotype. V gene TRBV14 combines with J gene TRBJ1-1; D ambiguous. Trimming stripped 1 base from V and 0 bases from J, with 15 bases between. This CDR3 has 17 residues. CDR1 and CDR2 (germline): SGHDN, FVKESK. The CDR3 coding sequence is TGTGCCAGCAGCCAAGCCGCTGATATTAAAATGAACACTGAAGCTTTCTTT. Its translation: CASSQAADIKMNTEAFF.

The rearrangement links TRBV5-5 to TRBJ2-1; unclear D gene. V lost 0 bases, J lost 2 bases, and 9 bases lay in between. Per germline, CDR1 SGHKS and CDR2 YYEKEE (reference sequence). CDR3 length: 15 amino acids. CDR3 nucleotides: TGTGCCAGCAGCTTGGAAGTTTCTGCCTACAATGAGCAGTTCTTC. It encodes CASSLEVSAYNEQFF.

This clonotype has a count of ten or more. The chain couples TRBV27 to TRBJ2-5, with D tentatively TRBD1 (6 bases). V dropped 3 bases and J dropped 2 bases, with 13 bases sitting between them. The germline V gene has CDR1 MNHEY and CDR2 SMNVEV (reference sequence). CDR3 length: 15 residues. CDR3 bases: TGTGCCAGCAGTTTGTCCCCAGGGGCTCAAGAGACCCAGTACTTC. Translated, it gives CASSLSPGAQETQYF.

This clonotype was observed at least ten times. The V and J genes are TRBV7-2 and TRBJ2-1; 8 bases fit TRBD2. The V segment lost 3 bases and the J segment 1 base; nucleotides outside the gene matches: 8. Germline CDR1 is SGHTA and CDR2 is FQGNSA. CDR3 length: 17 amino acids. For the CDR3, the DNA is TGTGCCAGCAGCTTGCGGAATAAGCGGGGGTCCTACAATGAGCAGTTCTTC. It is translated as CASSLRNKRGSYNEQFF.

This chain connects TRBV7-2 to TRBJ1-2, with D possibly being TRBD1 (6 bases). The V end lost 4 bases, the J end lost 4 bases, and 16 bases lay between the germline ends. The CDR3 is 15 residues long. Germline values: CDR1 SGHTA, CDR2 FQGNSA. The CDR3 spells CASSSWEDSPYGYTF. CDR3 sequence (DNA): TGTGCCAGCAGCTCGTGGGAGGACAGCCCCTATGGCTACACCTTC. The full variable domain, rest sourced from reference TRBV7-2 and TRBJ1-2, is GAGVSQSPSNKVTEKGKDVELRCDPISGHTALYWYRQSLGQGLEFLIYFQGNSAPDKSGLPSDRFSAERTGGSVSTLTIQRTQQEDSAVYLCASSSWEDSPYGYTFGSGTRLTVV.

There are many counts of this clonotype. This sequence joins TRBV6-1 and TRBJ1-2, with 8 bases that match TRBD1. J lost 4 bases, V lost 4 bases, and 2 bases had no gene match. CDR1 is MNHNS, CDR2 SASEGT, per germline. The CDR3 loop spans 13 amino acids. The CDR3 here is CASSGQGFYGYTF. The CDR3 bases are TGTGCCAGCAGTGGACAGGGGTTCTATGGCTACACCTTC.

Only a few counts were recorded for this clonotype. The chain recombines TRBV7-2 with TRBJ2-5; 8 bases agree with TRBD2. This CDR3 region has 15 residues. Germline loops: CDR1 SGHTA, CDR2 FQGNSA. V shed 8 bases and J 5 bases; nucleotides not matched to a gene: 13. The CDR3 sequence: CASHIAGGGRETQYF. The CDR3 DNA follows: TGTGCCAGCCATATAGCCGGGGGGGGCCGGGAGACCCAGTACTTC.

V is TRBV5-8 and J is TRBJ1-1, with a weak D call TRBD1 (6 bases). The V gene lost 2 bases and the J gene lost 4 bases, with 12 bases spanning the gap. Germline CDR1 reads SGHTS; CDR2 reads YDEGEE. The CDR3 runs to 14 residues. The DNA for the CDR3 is TGTGCCAGCAGCTTTAGGGGGTATGGCACTGAAGCTTTCTTT. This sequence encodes CASSFRGYGTEAFF.

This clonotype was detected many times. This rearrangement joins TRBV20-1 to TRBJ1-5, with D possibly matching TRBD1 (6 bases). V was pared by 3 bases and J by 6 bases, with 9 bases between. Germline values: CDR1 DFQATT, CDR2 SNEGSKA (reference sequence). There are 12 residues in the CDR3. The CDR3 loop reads CSAREGGQPQHF. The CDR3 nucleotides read TGCAGTGCTAGGGAAGGGGGTCAGCCCCAGCATTTT.

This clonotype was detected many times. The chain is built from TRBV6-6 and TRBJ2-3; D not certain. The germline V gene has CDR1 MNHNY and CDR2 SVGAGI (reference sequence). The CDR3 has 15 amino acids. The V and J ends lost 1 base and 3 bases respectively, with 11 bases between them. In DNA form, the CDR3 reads TGTGCCAGCAGTTACTTTACATTCGCGACAGATACGCAGTATTTT. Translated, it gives CASSYFTFATDTQYF.